This T cell receptor beta chain was found in a study of blood T cell repertoires in COVID-19. Per the study methods: Estimated nucleated cell counts came from reference gene primer amplification. Here immunoSEQ multiplex PCR was the method, and the copy in TCRdb shows in-frame clones only, minus some. The V and J calls and the clone size are those of that table, but D and trimming were determined from the DNA. The sample yields 120,000 to 150,000 clones, around nine tenths seen once. With 6 bases removed from V and 0 bases from J, the gap between germline ends came to 3 bases. The CDR3 covers 11 residues. CDR1 is LNHDA, CDR2 SQIVND, per germline (reference sequence).

The chain employs TRBV19 and TRBJ2-7; D ambiguous. The TCR was taken from a man between 50 and 59 years old with active or convalescent COVID-19. The sequenced sample was peripheral blood. In DNA form, the CDR3 reads TGTGCCAGTAGCCACTCCTACGAGCAGTACTTC. As protein: CASSHSYEQYF. Drawing the rest from reference TRBV19 and TRBJ2-7, the complete variable domain is DGGITQSPKYLFRKEGQNVTLSCEQNLNHDAMYWYRQDPGQGLRLIYYSQIVNDFQKGDIAEGYSVSREKKESFPLTVTSAQKNPTAFYLCASSHSYEQYFGPGTRLTVT.